The clone carrying this T cell receptor (beta chain) was seen more than once but under ten times. The antigen is undetermined. The data originate from a study of blood T cells in healthy people across ages. Study outcomes and limitations: The diversity estimates, figures obtained from one million T cells, were considered underestimates. No conclusive comparison of naive versus antigen-experienced cells was possible with unsorted PBMCs.

Together with a sample-barcoded 5' primer, a J-beta primer mix was included in a second PCR lasting roughly 6 to 12 cycles. The study obtained at least 3 million CDR3-containing paired-end reads from every sample. TCRdb reprocessed the 5' RACE reads with MiXCR, giving one entry per CDR3 protein. The sample comprises some 700,000 distinct CDR3 sequences, 43% of which are singletons, and more than 20% rests with the top ten. Germline CDR1 LGHDT, CDR2 YNNKEL (reference sequence). The CDR3 is 15 residues long. V was trimmed by 0 bases and J by 2 bases, leaving 10 bases between them. Per sample, a minimum of 6.5 million PBMCs were isolated.

The receptor's source is a woman aged 55-69 years in good health. V and J are TRBV3-1 and TRBJ1-2, with D hard to call. Sequenced material: blood. The CDR3 bases are TGTGCCAGCAGCCAAGATCCCACGCTGAACTATGGCTACACCTTC. Translated: CASSQDPTLNYGYTF.